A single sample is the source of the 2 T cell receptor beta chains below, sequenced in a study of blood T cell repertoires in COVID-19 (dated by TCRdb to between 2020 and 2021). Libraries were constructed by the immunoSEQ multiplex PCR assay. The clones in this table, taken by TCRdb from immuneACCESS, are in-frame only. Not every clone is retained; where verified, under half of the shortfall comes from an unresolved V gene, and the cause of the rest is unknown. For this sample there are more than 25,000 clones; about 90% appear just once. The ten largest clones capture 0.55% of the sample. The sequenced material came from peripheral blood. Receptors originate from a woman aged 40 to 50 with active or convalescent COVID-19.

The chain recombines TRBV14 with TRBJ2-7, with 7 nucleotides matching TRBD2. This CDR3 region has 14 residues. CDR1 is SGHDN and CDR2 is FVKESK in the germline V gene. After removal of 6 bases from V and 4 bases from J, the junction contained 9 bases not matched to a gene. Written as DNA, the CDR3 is TGTGCCAGCAGACCTAGCGGCAATCCATACGAGCAGTACTTC. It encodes CASRPSGNPYEQYF.

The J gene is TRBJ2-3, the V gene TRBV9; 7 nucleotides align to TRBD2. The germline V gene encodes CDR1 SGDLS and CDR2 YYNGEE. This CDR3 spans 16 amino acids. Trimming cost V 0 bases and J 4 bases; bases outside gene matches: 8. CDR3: CASSVEGGSGADTQYF. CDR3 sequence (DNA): TGTGCCAGCAGCGTAGAGGGCGGGAGCGGGGCAGATACGCAGTATTTT.